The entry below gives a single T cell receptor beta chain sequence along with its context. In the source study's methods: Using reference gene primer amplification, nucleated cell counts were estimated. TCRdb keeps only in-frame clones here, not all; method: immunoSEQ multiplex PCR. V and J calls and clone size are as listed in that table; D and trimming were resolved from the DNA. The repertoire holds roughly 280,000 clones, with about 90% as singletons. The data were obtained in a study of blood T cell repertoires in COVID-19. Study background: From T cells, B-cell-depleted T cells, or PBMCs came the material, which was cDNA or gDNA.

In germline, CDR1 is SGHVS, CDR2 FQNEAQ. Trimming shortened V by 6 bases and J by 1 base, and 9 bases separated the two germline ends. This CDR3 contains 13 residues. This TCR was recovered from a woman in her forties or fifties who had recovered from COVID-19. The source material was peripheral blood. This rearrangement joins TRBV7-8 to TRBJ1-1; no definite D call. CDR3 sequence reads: CASSPRWNTEAFF. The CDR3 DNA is TGTGCCAGCAGTCCCCGGTGGAACACTGAAGCTTTCTTT.